These 31 T cell receptor beta chains were sequenced from one sample in a study of shared clonotypes between healthy human individuals. Generated by immunoSEQ multiplex PCR, the TCRdb table keeps only in-frame clones and is missing some. The profile shows about 110,000 clones, about 70% of them singletons. Sequencing used memory CD8+ T cells sorted from blood. Indicated subset: CD45RO+ cells pooled with CCR7-negative TemRA cells. Every receptor here comes from a woman in her twenties or thirties in good health.

This clone was recorded many times. The chain has TRBV6-1 and TRBJ2-1; the match to TRBD2 covers 7 bases. The CDR3 has 15 amino acids. From germline, CDR1 is MNHNS and CDR2 SASEGT. After removal of 0 bases from V and 2 bases from J, the junction contained 1 base not matched to a gene. The CDR3 DNA sequence: TGTGCCAGCAGTGAAGCGGGAGGGACCTACAATGAGCAGTTCTTC. Translating it yields CASSEAGGTYNEQFF.

This chain links TRBV28 with TRBJ1-2; D is undetermined. The CDR3 is 15 amino acids. The germline CDR1 and CDR2 sequences are MDHEN and SYDVKM. V lost 7 bases, J lost 0 bases, and 15 bases lay in between. CDR3 in DNA: TGTGCCAGCATTCCCCAAGGATCCACTAACTATGGCTACACCTTC. Protein sequence: CASIPQGSTNYGYTF.

This clone was seen more than once but under ten times. The rearrangement joins TRBV6-6 to TRBJ2-5; 12 nucleotides line up with TRBD2. This CDR3 has 16 residues. Germline V gene lookup returns CDR1 MNHNY and CDR2 SVGAGI (reference sequence). After removal of 5 bases from V and 0 bases from J, the junction contained 4 bases not matched to a gene. The CDR3 DNA sequence: TGTGCCAGCAGTCCCCGACTAGCGGGAGACCAAGAGACCCAGTACTTC. This sequence encodes CASSPRLAGDQETQYF.

The rearrangement joins TRBV13 to TRBJ2-5; D gene uncertain. The end of the DNA fits TRBJ2-7 better, so the J call may be wrong. Germline V CDR1 and CDR2: PRHDT, FYEKMQ (reference sequence). The CDR3 is 13 residues long. CDR3 in amino acids: CASSLGPSYEQYF. For the CDR3, the DNA is TGTGCCAGCAGCTTAGGCCCCTCCTACGAGCAGTACTTC.

The chain recombines TRBV5-6 with TRBJ2-7, with no clear D. Germline lookup yields CDR1 SGHDT and CDR2 YYEEEE. Trimming left V 2 bases short and J 6 bases short, with 9 bases between. CDR3 length: 12 residues. The CDR3 reads CASSLRWAEQYF. CDR3 DNA: TGTGCCAGCAGCTTACGTTGGGCCGAGCAGTACTTC.

The chain recombines TRBV4-2 with TRBJ2-2; 9 nucleotides match TRBD1. The V gene's germline CDR1 is LGHNA and CDR2 YNFKEQ. J lost 6 bases, V lost 4 bases, and 6 bases had no gene match. The CDR3 length is 15 residues. CDR3 amino acids: CASSRGDREAGELFF. CDR3 bases: TGTGCCAGCAGCCGGGGGGACAGGGAGGCCGGGGAGCTGTTTTTT.

Turning to this clone: A read error is likely here: a far larger clone is one base away. Different DNA sequences within this sample yield the same CDR3. The rearrangement joins TRBV4-1 to TRBJ1-1; D gene unclear. The CDR3 is 16 amino acids. Per the germline V gene, CDR1 is MGHRA and CDR2 is YSYEKL. The DNA of the CDR3 is TGCGCTAGCAGCCGACGCCTTGGACGGTTGAACACTGAAGCTTTCTTT. Amino acid sequence: CASSRRLGRLNTEAFF.

J is TRBJ2-7 and V is TRBV11-1; TRBD2 matches 8 bases. The CDR3 runs to 18 residues. Germline CDR1 and CDR2: SGHAT and FQDESV (reference sequence). V gave up 1 base and J gave up 0 bases; unmatched junction bases: 11. The CDR3, as DNA: TGTGCCAGCAGCTTAGGGGAGAAAACTAGCGGCCCCTCCTACGAGCAGTACTTC. Translation gives CASSLGEKTSGPSYEQYF.

This clone has more than one count but fewer than ten. CDR3 DNA: TGTGCCACCAGCTGGTACCAGGGCTCTGGGGCCAACGTCCTGACTTTC. Its translation is CATSWYQGSGANVLTF. The chain combines TRBV15 with TRBJ2-6, with D possibly matching TRBD1 (5 bases). The CDR3 loop spans 16 amino acids. V was shortened by 5 bases and J by 0 bases, with 11 bases between the two germline ends. Germline lookup yields CDR1 LNHNV and CDR2 YYDKDF (reference sequence).

The rearrangement joins TRBV30 to TRBJ1-1; a possible D gene is TRBD1 (6 bases). The V end lost 4 bases, the J end lost 5 bases, and 14 bases lay between the germline ends. Germline V gene lookup returns CDR1 GTSNPN and CDR2 SVGIG (reference sequence). The CDR3 sequence is 13 residues long. CDR3 sequence (DNA): TGTGCCTGGACCCCGACAGGTCAAACTGAAGCTTTCTTT. This sequence encodes CAWTPTGQTEAFF.

The V and J genes are TRBV29-1 and TRBJ2-7, with 7 bases that match TRBD1. The CDR3 contains 21 residues. Germline CDR1 SQVTM, CDR2 ANQGSEA. V lost 7 bases, J lost 0 bases, and 30 bases stayed unmatched. This chain's CDR3 is CSARSRPRGQANLQSSYEQYF. The CDR3 coding sequence is TGCAGCGCCCGATCGAGACCACGCGGACAGGCCAACTTGCAGAGCTCCTACGAGCAGTACTTC.

This clone was detected a few times. The rearrangement joins TRBV27 to TRBJ2-2, with TRBD2 matching 7 bases. Germline CDR1 and CDR2: MNHEY and SMNVEV (reference sequence). The CDR3 loop spans 16 amino acids. After removal of 0 bases from V and 1 base from J, the junction contained 2 bases not matched to a gene. This CDR3 is CASSLSPSGNTGELFF. DNA for the CDR3: TGTGCCAGCAGTTTATCGCCTAGCGGGAACACCGGGGAGCTGTTTTTT.

This clone was counted a few times. With a much larger clone just one base away, this may be a read error. Distinct nucleotide sequences in the sample also encode this CDR3. V gene TRBV6-4 combines with J gene TRBJ1-1; D is ambiguous. The V end lost 2 bases, the J end lost 1 base, and 5 bases lay between the germline ends. Germline V gene lookup returns CDR1 MRHNA and CDR2 SNTAGT. The CDR3 consists of 13 residues. CDR3 sequence: CASSDGENTEAFF. CDR3 nucleotide sequence: TGTGCCAGCAGTGACGGGGAGAACACTGAAGCTTTCTTT.

This chain links TRBV5-6 with TRBJ2-7; maybe TRBD2 (5 bases). The V gene's germline CDR1 is SGHDT and CDR2 YYEEEE. This CDR3 is 15 amino acids long. The germline V and J ends were trimmed by 4 bases and 4 bases, with 18 bases remaining between them. The CDR3 here is CASSHGRGSTYEQYF. CDR3 nucleotides: TGTGCCAGCAGCCATGGACGGGGAAGCACTTACGAGCAGTACTTC.

The genes are TRBV4-1 and TRBJ2-5; TRBD1 is a possible D gene (5 bases). CDR3 length: 14 residues. V shed 5 bases and J shed 4 bases, with 14 bases lying between them. The V gene's germline CDR1 is MGHRA and CDR2 YSYEKL. The CDR3 reads CASSIGQRGETQYF. CDR3 nucleotides: TGCGCCAGCAGCATTGGACAAAGGGGAGAGACCCAGTACTTC.

The chain uses TRBV6-5 and TRBJ1-1; TRBD1 is a possible D gene (6 bases). This CDR3 comprises 14 residues. Trimming took 7 bases from V and 2 from J, leaving 14 bases between them. Germline CDR1 reads MNHEY; CDR2 reads SVGAGI. This CDR3 reads CASNRRGTNTEAFF. Written as DNA, the CDR3 is TGTGCCAGCAACCGCCGGGGGACAAACACTGAAGCTTTCTTT.

This clone was seen repeatedly, ten times or more. The chain joins TRBV6-4 to TRBJ2-3; D gene ambiguous. The V end was cut by 3 bases, the J end by 2 bases, with 12 bases between. CDR1 MRHNA and CDR2 SNTAGT come from the germline V gene. The CDR3 is 15 residues long. In nucleotides, the CDR3 is TGTGCCAGCAGTGAGCGTCACGGAGCCACAGATACGCAGTATTTT. Translation gives CASSERHGATDTQYF.

The sample holds a few counts of this clone. The chain employs TRBV20-1 and TRBJ1-4, with 7 nucleotides matching TRBD1. The CDR3 totals 11 residues. Germline-derived CDR1 and CDR2 are DFQATT and SNEGSKA (reference sequence). The ends lost 8 bases at V and 11 bases at J; junction bases unmatched: 8. For the CDR3, the DNA is TGCAGTCCCAATTCCAGGGGGAAACTGTTTTTT. This codes for CSPNSRGKLFF.

This clone was picked up many times. Written as DNA, the CDR3 is TGTGCCAGCAGTGACCCACCGGGACAGGGCAATCAGCCCCAGCATTTT. It translates to CASSDPPGQGNQPQHF. This chain joins TRBV6-1 and TRBJ1-5, with 8 bases aligning to TRBD1. This CDR3 contains 16 residues. V shed 3 bases, J shed 2 bases, and the junction held 6 bases outside the gene matches. CDR1 is MNHNS and CDR2 is SASEGT in the germline V gene.

The rearrangement links TRBV11-2 to TRBJ1-3, with D perhaps TRBD1 (5 bases). Trimming shortened V by 3 bases and J by 4 bases, and 10 bases separated the two germline ends. The CDR3 runs to 14 residues. Germline CDR1 is SGHAT and CDR2 is FQNNGV. CDR3 in amino acids: CASSLRGTGNTIYF. CDR3 sequence (DNA): TGTGCCAGCAGCTTGAGGGGAACAGGAAACACCATATATTTT.

This clone was observed a single time. This chain joins TRBV5-8 and TRBJ2-4, with TRBD2 as a possible D gene (6 bases). CDR1 SGHTS and CDR2 YDEGEE come from the germline V gene. V gave up 1 base and J gave up 0 bases, with 8 bases separating them. The CDR3 sequence is 15 residues long. The CDR3 sequence is CASSLWGEAKNIQYF. CDR3 coding DNA: TGTGCCAGCAGCTTGTGGGGGGAAGCCAAAAACATTCAGTACTTC.

The chain joins TRBV2 to TRBJ1-2, with D perhaps TRBD1 (6 bases). This CDR3 has 13 residues. Trimming stripped 6 bases from V and 6 bases from J, with 14 bases between. The germline gives CDR1 SNHLY, CDR2 FYNNEI. The CDR3 DNA is TGTGCCAGCAGGCTCTGGGGGGCAGATGGCTACACCTTC. Amino acids: CASRLWGADGYTF.

The rearrangement joins TRBV2 to TRBJ1-1; the match to TRBD1 covers 9 bases. CDR1 SNHLY and CDR2 FYNNEI come from the germline V gene. The trim removed 6 bases at V and 0 bases at J, leaving 11 bases unmatched. This CDR3 is 17 amino acids long. The CDR3 DNA is TGTGCCAGCAGCCTTGGGACAGGGTTCCTTATGAACACTGAAGCTTTCTTT. Protein sequence: CASSLGTGFLMNTEAFF.

The rearrangement joins TRBV27 to TRBJ2-1, with D perhaps TRBD1 (6 bases). The CDR3 consists of 15 residues. Trimming pared 5 bases from V and 3 bases from J, leaving 14 bases between. Germline lookup yields CDR1 MNHEY and CDR2 SMNVEV (reference sequence). The CDR3 protein is CASSPAGQLYNEQFF. The CDR3 DNA sequence: TGTGCCAGCAGTCCAGCAGGACAGCTCTACAATGAGCAGTTCTTC.

V usage is TRBV6-1 and J usage is TRBJ1-3; 8 nucleotides align to TRBD1. The CDR3 is 15 residues long. Germline values: CDR1 MNHNS, CDR2 SASEGT. V lost 7 bases and J lost 5; bases outside the gene matches: 10. The CDR3 sequence: CASTTGTGGRNTIYF. DNA of the CDR3: TGTGCCAGCACCACCGGGACAGGAGGGCGAAACACCATATATTTT.

V is TRBV7-2 and J is TRBJ1-6; no firm D call. The germline V and J ends were trimmed by 0 bases and 0 bases, with 15 bases remaining between them. The germline gives CDR1 SGHTA, CDR2 FQGNSA. The CDR3 covers 19 residues. The CDR3 sequence is CASSLAPYSLSSYNSPLHF. The CDR3 region has the DNA TGTGCCAGCAGCTTAGCGCCCTACAGCCTAAGCTCCTATAATTCACCCCTCCACTTT.

This clone was recorded a few times. The V and J genes are TRBV6-5 and TRBJ2-3, with unresolved D. Between the trimmed V and J ends, which lost 6 bases and 6 bases, there was a span of 13 bases. Germline assignment: CDR1 MNHEY and CDR2 SVGAGI. The CDR3 extends over 13 amino acids. This chain's CDR3 is CASSYWSGDTQYF. The CDR3 nucleotides are TGTGCCAGCAGCTATTGGTCCGGGGATACGCAGTATTTT.

This clone has at least ten counts. The V gene is TRBV2, the J gene TRBJ2-7; D uncertain. The CDR3 runs to 12 residues. V was shortened by 9 bases and J by 6 bases, with 15 bases between the two germline ends. Germline values: CDR1 SNHLY, CDR2 FYNNEI. The DNA for the CDR3 is TGTGCCAGTGGAGTTACCCCAAGCGAGCAGTACTTC. This codes for CASGVTPSEQYF.

CDR3 coding DNA: TGTGCCAGCAGCCTCGGACAGGGCAATCAGCCCCAGCATTTT. It codes for CASSLGQGNQPQHF. The chain recombines TRBV13 with TRBJ1-5, with 7 positions matching TRBD1. CDR3 length equals 14 residues. V was pared by 5 bases and J by 2 bases, with 3 bases of the junction left unmatched. CDR1 and CDR2 (germline): PRHDT, FYEKMQ (reference sequence). Full variable domain (rest looked up from reference TRBV13 and TRBJ1-5): AAGVIQSPRHLIKEKRETATLKCYPIPRHDTVYWYQQGPGQDPQFLISFYEKMQSDKGSIPDRFSAQQFSDYHSELNMSSLELGDSALYFCASSLGQGNQPQHFGDGTRLSIL.

This clone has just a few counts. The chain carries TRBV7-9 and TRBJ1-2, with a possible D match to TRBD1 (6 bases). The CDR3 contains 15 residues. The V gene's germline CDR1 is SEHNR and CDR2 FQNEAQ (reference sequence). Trimming stripped 8 bases from V and 7 bases from J, with 23 bases between. CDR3 nucleotide sequence: TGTGCCAGCGAAAACCCGACAGGTCGGTTGGGTGGCTACACCTTC. It encodes CASENPTGRLGGYTF.

The chain combines TRBV2 with TRBJ1-1; no definite D call. V dropped 7 bases and J dropped 3 bases, with 9 bases sitting between them. The CDR3 is 12 residues long. CDR1 SNHLY and CDR2 FYNNEI come from the germline V gene. CDR3: CASIAYYTEAFF. CDR3 DNA: TGTGCCAGCATCGCCTACTACACTGAAGCTTTCTTT.